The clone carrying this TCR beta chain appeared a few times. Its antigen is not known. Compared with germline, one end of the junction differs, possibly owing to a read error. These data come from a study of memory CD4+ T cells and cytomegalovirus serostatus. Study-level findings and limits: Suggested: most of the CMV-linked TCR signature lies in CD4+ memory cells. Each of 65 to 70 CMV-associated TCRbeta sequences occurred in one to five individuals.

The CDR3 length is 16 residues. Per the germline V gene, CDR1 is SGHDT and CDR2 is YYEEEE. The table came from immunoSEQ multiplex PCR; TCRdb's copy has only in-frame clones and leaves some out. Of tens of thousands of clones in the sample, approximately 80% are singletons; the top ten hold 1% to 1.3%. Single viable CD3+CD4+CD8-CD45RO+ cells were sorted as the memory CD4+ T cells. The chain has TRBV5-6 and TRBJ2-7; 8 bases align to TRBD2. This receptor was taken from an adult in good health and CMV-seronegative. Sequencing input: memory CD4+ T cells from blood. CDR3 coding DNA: TGTGCCAGCAGTTTGGGGACTAGGCGGGTTCGTTACGAGCAGTACTTC. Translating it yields CASSLGTRRVRYEQYF.